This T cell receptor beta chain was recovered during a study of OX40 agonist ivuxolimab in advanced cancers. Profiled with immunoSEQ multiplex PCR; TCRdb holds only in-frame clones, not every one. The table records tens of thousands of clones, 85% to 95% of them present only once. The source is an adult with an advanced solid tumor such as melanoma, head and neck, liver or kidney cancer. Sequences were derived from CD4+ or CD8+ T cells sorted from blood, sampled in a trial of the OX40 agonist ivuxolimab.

Written as DNA, the CDR3 is TGTGCCAGCAGCCAAACGGGGACAGGCCAAGGGGGAAAACTGTTTTTT. As protein: CASSQTGTGQGGKLFF. The chain links TRBV14 to TRBJ1-4, with 8 bases matching TRBD1. Germline loops: CDR1 SGHDN, CDR2 FVKESK. J was trimmed by 10 bases and V by 2 bases; bases with no gene match: 12. The CDR3 runs to 16 residues.